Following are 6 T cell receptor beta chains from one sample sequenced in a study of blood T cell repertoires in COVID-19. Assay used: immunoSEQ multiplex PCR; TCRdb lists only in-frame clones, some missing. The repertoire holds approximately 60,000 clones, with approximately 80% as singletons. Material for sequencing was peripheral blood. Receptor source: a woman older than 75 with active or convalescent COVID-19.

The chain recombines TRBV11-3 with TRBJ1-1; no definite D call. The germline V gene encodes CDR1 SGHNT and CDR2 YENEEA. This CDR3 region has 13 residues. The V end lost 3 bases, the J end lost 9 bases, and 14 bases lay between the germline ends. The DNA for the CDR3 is TGTGCCAGCAGCTTTTATGCGGGAAGTAAAGCTTTCTTT. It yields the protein CASSFYAGSKAFF.

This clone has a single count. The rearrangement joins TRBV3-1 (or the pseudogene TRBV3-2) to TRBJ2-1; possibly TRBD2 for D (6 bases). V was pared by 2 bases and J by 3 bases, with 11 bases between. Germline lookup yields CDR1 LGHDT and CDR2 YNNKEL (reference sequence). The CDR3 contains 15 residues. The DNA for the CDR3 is TGTGCCAGCAGCCAACTCCGGGGGAGCTACAATGAGCAGTTCTTC. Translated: CASSQLRGSYNEQFF.

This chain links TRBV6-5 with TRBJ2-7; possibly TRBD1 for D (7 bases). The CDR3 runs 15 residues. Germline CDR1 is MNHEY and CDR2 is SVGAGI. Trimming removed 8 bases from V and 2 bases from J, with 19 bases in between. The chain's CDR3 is CASQALAGGPYEQYF. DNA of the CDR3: TGTGCCAGCCAGGCACTGGCAGGGGGGCCCTACGAGCAGTACTTC.

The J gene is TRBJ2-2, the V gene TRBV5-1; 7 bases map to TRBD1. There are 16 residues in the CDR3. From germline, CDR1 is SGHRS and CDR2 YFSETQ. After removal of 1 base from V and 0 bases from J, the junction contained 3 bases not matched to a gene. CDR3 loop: CASSLPGTANTGELFF. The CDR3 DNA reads TGCGCCAGCAGCTTGCCCGGGACAGCGAACACCGGGGAGCTGTTTTTT.

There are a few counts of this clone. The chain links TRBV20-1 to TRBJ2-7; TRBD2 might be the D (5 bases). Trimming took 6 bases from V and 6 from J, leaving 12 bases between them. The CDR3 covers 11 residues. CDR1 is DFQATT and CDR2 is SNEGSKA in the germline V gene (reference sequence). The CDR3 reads CSAERGFEQYF. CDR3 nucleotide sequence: TGCAGTGCAGAACGGGGTTTCGAGCAGTACTTC.

The CDR3 nucleotides read TGTGCCAGCAGCCAAGATAGGGGCTGGGTGGGAGATACGCAGTATTTT. Its translation is CASSQDRGWVGDTQYF. The chain employs TRBV11-2 and TRBJ2-3, with a tentative D call TRBD1 (5 bases). CDR1 SGHAT and CDR2 FQNNGV come from the germline V gene. The CDR3 is 16 residues long. V dropped 5 bases and J dropped 5 bases, with 20 bases sitting between them.